A single sample is the source of the 8 T cell receptor beta chains below, sequenced in a study of cytomegalovirus exposure and HLA in healthy donors (TCRdb year 2017). Libraries were prepared through the immunoSEQ multiplex PCR assay. For the multiplex PCR, a mixture combining 60 forward primers for TCR Vbeta segments and 13 reverse primers for TCR Jbeta segments was used. The table comes from immuneACCESS by way of TCRdb, which keeps in-frame sequences with V and J called. Part of the clones is missing from these tables; in studies checked, under half for an unresolved V gene and the rest for unknown reasons. For this sample the table gives under 200,000 clones, of which around four fifths were detected only once. The biggest ten clones account for under 2% of the sample. Input material: PBMCs. Receptors originate from a woman aged 18-29 years in good health and CMV-seronegative.

V is TRBV7-2 and J is TRBJ1-2; unclear D gene. Germline-derived CDR1 and CDR2 are SGHTA and FQGNSA. The CDR3 totals 13 residues. Trimming removed 3 bases at V and 2 bases at J, with 7 bases between. CDR3 coding DNA: TGTGCCAGCAGCTTCACACAGAACTATGGCTACACCTTC. This encodes CASSFTQNYGYTF. Using reference TRBV7-2 and TRBJ1-2 for the parts outside the CDR3, the full variable domain is GAGVSQSPSNKVTEKGKDVELRCDPISGHTALYWYRQSLGQGLEFLIYFQGNSAPDKSGLPSDRFSAERTGGSVSTLTIQRTQQEDSAVYLCASSFTQNYGYTFGSGTRLTVV.

The chain has TRBV11-2 and TRBJ2-3; 8 nucleotides align to TRBD2. This CDR3 has 17 amino acids. Trimming cost V 3 bases and J 0 bases; bases outside gene matches: 8. The germline V gene encodes CDR1 SGHAT and CDR2 FQNNGV. CDR3 region: CASSFVLLAGSTDTQYF. The CDR3 DNA reads as TGTGCCAGCAGCTTTGTCCTCCTAGCGGGTAGCACAGATACGCAGTATTTT.

V is TRBV28 and J is TRBJ2-7; 7 bases are a match to TRBD1. CDR3 length: 14 amino acids. J lost 3 bases, V lost 4 bases, and 6 bases had no gene match. Germline CDR1 and CDR2: MDHEN and SYDVKM. The CDR3 DNA sequence: TGTGCCAGCAGTTCCTCGACAGGGTTCTACGAGCAGTACTTC. It yields the protein CASSSSTGFYEQYF. Combining the CDR3 with reference TRBV28 and TRBJ2-7 gives the whole variable domain DVKVTQSSRYLVKRTGEKVFLECVQDMDHENMFWYRQDPGLGLRLIYFSYDVKMKEKGDIPEGYSVSREKKERFSLILESASTNQTSMYLCASSSSTGFYEQYFGPGTRLTVT.

The chain uses TRBV27 and TRBJ2-7; possible D gene TRBD2, 6 bases. The CDR3 covers 14 residues. The germline V gene has CDR1 MNHEY and CDR2 SMNVEV (reference sequence). The V and J ends lost 3 bases and 0 bases respectively, with 9 bases between them. The CDR3 nucleotides read TGTGCCAGCAGTTTTGTGGAGGGCTCCTACGAGCAGTACTTC. Its protein product is CASSFVEGSYEQYF.

The chain joins TRBV27 to TRBJ2-5; 7 bases match TRBD1. The V gene's germline CDR1 is MNHEY and CDR2 SMNVEV (reference sequence). This CDR3 contains 15 residues. V lost 3 bases to trimming and J lost 0 bases; unmatched junction nucleotides: 4. The CDR3 nucleotides are TGTGCCAGCAGTTTGGGACAGCTGTACCAAGAGACCCAGTACTTC. As protein: CASSLGQLYQETQYF.

The chain has TRBV2 and TRBJ2-5, with 7 bases aligning to TRBD1. The DNA end lines up better with TRBJ2-7; the J call may be wrong. The CDR3 is 14 amino acids. Germline lookup yields CDR1 SNHLY and CDR2 FYNNEI. CDR3 region: CASRDIRDSYEQYF. The CDR3 DNA follows: TGTGCCAGCAGGGACATCCGGGACAGCTACGAGCAGTACTTC.

This sequence joins TRBV7-2 and TRBJ2-6; D call uncertain. V dropped 5 bases and J dropped 0 bases, with 20 bases sitting between them. Germline CDR1 reads SGHTA; CDR2 reads FQGNSA. The CDR3 is made up of 19 amino acids. The CDR3 bases are TGTGCCAGCAGCCGATTCGAGGTGTATGCTAGCTCTGGGGCCAACGTCCTGACTTTC. It yields the protein CASSRFEVYASSGANVLTF.

This clone was seen a few times. The chain joins TRBV7-9 to TRBJ1-3, with D perhaps matching TRBD1 (6 bases). CDR1 and CDR2 from the germline V gene are SEHNR and FQNEAQ (reference sequence). The CDR3 runs to 16 residues. Between the trimmed V and J ends, which lost 1 base and 4 bases, there was a span of 14 bases. The CDR3: CASSLVLTGPGNTIYF. Written as DNA, the CDR3 is TGTGCCAGCAGCTTAGTTCTCACAGGGCCAGGAAACACCATATATTTT.